The entry that follows covers one T cell receptor (beta chain) sequence. From germline, CDR1 is GTSNPN and CDR2 SVGIG (reference sequence). Trimming removed 0 bases at V and 5 bases at J, with 16 bases between. The CDR3 loop spans 15 amino acids. The sample originates from a study of T cell changes during pregnancy in multiple sclerosis. Clones were sequenced by immunoSEQ multiplex PCR, and TCRdb holds only the in-frame ones, with some missing. This sample has roughly 93,000 clones; around 94% occur once, and the top ten carry more than 2%. The starting material was peripheral blood, obtained after pregnancy. The gene calls are TRBV30 and TRBJ1-1, with D unresolved. The sequence was collected from a female donor with multiple sclerosis, enrolled in a pregnancy study. The CDR3 DNA is TGTGCCTGGAGTGTCGTATCAGCGGTTGGGACTGAAGCTTTCTTT. This sequence encodes CAWSVVSAVGTEAFF.